This TCR beta chain was captured in a study of response to subunit inactivated influenza vaccine. Study findings and constraints: Few new T cells, the authors suggested, are recruited by each seasonal influenza vaccination.

Regarding this clonotype: Its target is unknown.

TCRdb re-derived calls from the RT-PCR reads in MiXCR, one entry per CDR3 protein. The profile shows over 800,000 distinct CDR3 sequences, around 20% of them singletons. The CDR3 extends over 20 amino acids. Germline values: CDR1 MNHNS, CDR2 SASEGT. Trimming took 6 bases from V and 3 from J; bases not matched to a gene: 24. Sequenced here: PBMCs from blood, sampled 4 to 6 days after vaccination. This receptor was taken from a man in his forties or fifties who received an inactivated influenza vaccine. The chain joins TRBV6-1 to TRBJ2-7; 9 bases match TRBD1. In DNA form, the CDR3 reads TGTGCCAGCAGAACCCCTCGACAGGGGGTATCTCGTGCCAGCTACTACGAGCAGTACTTC. Its protein product is CASRTPRQGVSRASYYEQYF.